The 8 T cell receptor beta chains listed next were all sequenced from one sample in a study of memory B cells and T cells in multiple sclerosis. Generated by immunoSEQ multiplex PCR, the TCRdb table keeps only in-frame clones and is missing some. The table records approximately 30,000 clones, about 82% of them present only once. These TCRs' antigens remain unknown. After stimulus-free culture, autoproliferating CFSE-dim and non-proliferating CFSE-high T cells were sequenced separately. About 50 million CFSE-labeled PBMCs were cultured 7 days unstimulated, then replicate wells were pooled. The sample comprised PBMCs from blood kept in culture. These TCRs come from a human donor with multiple sclerosis.

A single count supports this clone. The chain carries TRBV11-2 and TRBJ2-3; TRBD1 matches 9 bases. V lost 5 bases, J lost 4 bases, and 7 bases stayed unmatched. The CDR3 is 15 amino acids. Germline assignment: CDR1 SGHAT and CDR2 FQNNGV. The CDR3 region has the DNA TGTGCCAGCAGCCAAGGGACAGGGATCGCAGATACGCAGTATTTT. It specifies CASSQGTGIADTQYF. Full variable domain (remainder filled in from reference TRBV11-2 and TRBJ2-3): EAGVAQSPRYKIIEKRQSVAFWCNPISGHATLYWYQQILGQGPKLLIQFQNNGVVDDSQLPKDRFSAERLKGVDSTLKIQPAKLEDSAVYLCASSQGTGIADTQYFGPGTRLTVL.

J is TRBJ1-3 and V is TRBV15; D may be TRBD1 (5 bases). This CDR3 has 16 residues. Germline V gene data show CDR1 as LNHNV and CDR2 as YYDKDF (reference sequence). With 7 bases removed from V and 0 bases from J, the gap between germline ends came to 16 bases. The CDR3 sequence: CATTQGPPLSGNTIYF. The CDR3 DNA follows: TGTGCCACCACCCAGGGTCCCCCGCTCTCTGGAAACACCATATATTTT.

The chain carries TRBV4-1 and TRBJ1-4; TRBD1 might be the D (5 bases). This CDR3 is 15 amino acids long. The V gene lost 4 bases and the J gene lost 8 bases, with 17 bases spanning the gap. Looked up from germline, CDR1 is MGHRA and CDR2 is YSYEKL. CDR3 coding DNA: TGCGCCAGCAGCCCGCCGGGCGTTGGGGGAGAAAAACTGTTTTTT. Translation: CASSPPGVGGEKLFF.

This clone was observed once. The chain has TRBV5-1 and TRBJ1-1; TRBD1 aligns across 8 bases. Germline assignment: CDR1 SGHRS and CDR2 YFSETQ. CDR3 length: 15 residues. The V gene end was trimmed by 0 bases and the J gene end by 1 base; junction bases not matched to a gene: 2. The CDR3 region is CASSLVTGANTEAFF. The CDR3, as DNA: TGCGCCAGCAGCTTGGTGACAGGGGCGAACACTGAAGCTTTCTTT.

The V gene is TRBV5-4, the J gene TRBJ2-5; tentatively, D is TRBD1 (9 bases). Germline V gene sequence: CDR1 SGHNT, CDR2 YYREEE (reference sequence). With 4 bases removed from V and 9 bases from J, the gap between germline ends came to 25 bases. The length of the CDR3 is 16 residues. In DNA, the CDR3 is TGTGCCAGCAGCCAAGGGACAGGGACTAGTCCCTATGCCCAGTACTTC. It is translated as CASSQGTGTSPYAQYF. Full variable domain (rest looked up from reference TRBV5-4 and TRBJ2-5): ETGVTQSPTHLIKTRGQQVTLRCSSQSGHNTVSWYQQALGQGPQFIFQYYREEENGRGNFPPRFSGLQFPNYSSELNVNALELDDSALYLCASSQGTGTSPYAQYFGPGTRLLVL.

This clone was counted once. This chain uses TRBV6-5 with TRBJ2-7; 9 bases agree with TRBD1. J was trimmed by 6 bases and V by 6 bases; bases with no gene match: 6. The CDR3 length is 13 residues. Germline V gives CDR1 MNHEY, CDR2 SVGAGI. Here the CDR3 reads CASRNQQGAEQYF. CDR3 DNA sequence: TGTGCCAGCAGGAACCAACAGGGGGCCGAGCAGTACTTC.

V usage is TRBV4-1 and J usage is TRBJ2-1; D is uncertain. CDR3 length: 16 residues. CDR1 is MGHRA and CDR2 is YSYEKL in the germline V gene. Trimming cost V 1 base and J 0 bases, with 10 bases left between them. DNA of the CDR3: TGCGCCAGCAGCCAAGTTACCAAGAGCTCCTACAATGAGCAGTTCTTC. Translation: CASSQVTKSSYNEQFF.

This sequence joins TRBV7-6 and TRBJ2-3, with 12 nucleotides matching TRBD2. V was pared by 3 bases and J by 5 bases, with 3 bases of the junction left unmatched. Germline CDR1 SGHVS, CDR2 FNYEAQ. CDR3 length: 15 amino acids. The CDR3 DNA is TGTGCCAGCAGCTTGACTAGCGGGAGAGTAGATACGCAGTATTTT. Its protein product is CASSLTSGRVDTQYF.